This T cell receptor (beta chain) was sequenced in a study of T cells in localized non-small cell lung cancer. Note on this clone: Its cognate antigen is unknown.

Overall study results and limits: Adjacent lung tissue had a median roughly 52 of the top 100 clones found in the tumor.

Assay used: immunoSEQ multiplex PCR; TCRdb lists only in-frame clones, some missing. This table has 15,000 to 20,000 clones, 90% appearing once. V gave up 0 bases and J gave up 8 bases, with 14 bases separating them. The germline V gene has CDR1 MNHNY and CDR2 SVGAGI (reference sequence). The CDR3 is 15 amino acids. This sample comprised peripheral blood mononuclear cells, obtained before any cancer treatment. This TCR was recovered from a woman between 40 and 69 years old with stage III lung adenocarcinoma. J is TRBJ1-3 and V is TRBV6-6; no clear D gene. The DNA of the CDR3 is TGTGCCAGCAGTTACTCGAGAAGGGCCGGAGACACCATATATTTT. Amino acids: CASSYSRRAGDTIYF.